This TCR beta chain was observed in a study of T cells in Graves' hyperthyroidism and ophthalmopathy. Broader study findings: Ophthalmopathy prediction by the model preceded onset by a median 6.5 months. Ophthalmopathy cases were set apart from stable hyperthyroidism by a 13 V-J model.

Out of 10 ml of fresh peripheral blood came the PBMCs. Regions amplified from RNA transcripts were the TCR beta CDR3 regions. Using the HTBI primer set, a first-round RT-PCR was run on the TCR CDR3. TCRdb passed the multiplex PCR reads through MiXCR, listing each CDR3 protein once. The table shows around 300,000 distinct CDR3 sequences, with nearly 15% occurring only once. The CDR3 contains 14 residues. V dropped 3 bases and J dropped 2 bases, with 7 bases sitting between them. Germline V CDR1 and CDR2: LGHDT, YNNKEL (reference sequence). This clonotype was recorded at least ten times. What it binds is unknown.

The TCR was taken from a woman aged 50 to 60 with Graves' hyperthyroidism that later progressed to Graves' ophthalmopathy. The sequenced sample consisted of blood. The chain has TRBV3-1 and TRBJ2-2; D gene ambiguous. The DNA of the CDR3 is TGTGCCAGCAGCCAGGACGGAAACACCGGGGAGCTGTTTTTT. Encoded protein: CASSQDGNTGELFF.